What follows are 20 T cell receptor beta chains derived from one specimen sequenced in a study of siplizumab effects on memory and regulatory T cells. This table comes from immunoSEQ multiplex PCR, and its TCRdb copy is limited to in-frame clones, with some not included. The sample consists of some 96,000 clones, approximately 92% of them appearing once. What was sequenced was CD4+ T cells sorted from blood. The receptors were sampled from a human donor in good health.

This clone has only one observation. The CDR3 protein is CASSDRDRVREQYF. The CDR3 bases are TGTGCCAGCAGTGACCGGGACAGGGTACGCGAGCAGTACTTC. V is TRBV6-5 and J is TRBJ2-7; 9 nucleotides agree with TRBD1. The length of the CDR3 is 14 residues. The V gene's germline CDR1 is MNHEY and CDR2 SVGAGI. J gave up 6 bases and V 5 bases, and 8 bases lay outside the gene matches.

This rearrangement joins TRBV18 to TRBJ1-3, with D perhaps matching TRBD1 (5 bases). This CDR3 comprises 15 residues. From germline, CDR1 is KGHSH and CDR2 LQKENI. The germline V and J ends were trimmed by 4 bases and 8 bases, with 18 bases remaining between them. CDR3 bases: TGTGCCAGCTCACGCGAGAAGGGGCTAATGGACACCATATATTTT. Translated, it gives CASSREKGLMDTIYF.

CDR3 protein: CSAHDWGEQYF. Here the CDR3 DNA reads TGCAGTGCCCATGACTGGGGGGAGCAGTATTTT. The rearrangement links TRBV20-1 to TRBJ2-3; tentatively, D is TRBD2 (6 bases). CDR3 length: 11 residues. Trimming pared 6 bases from V and 11 bases from J, leaving 15 bases between. Germline V gives CDR1 DFQATT, CDR2 SNEGSKA (reference sequence).

The CDR3 nucleotides are TGTGCCAGCAGCCCACCAGGACAGGGGGCGTTGAGTACGCAGTATTTT. Translation gives CASSPPGQGALSTQYF. The chain uses TRBV28 and TRBJ2-3; 11 bases line up with TRBD1. V trimming: 6 bases; J trimming: 8 bases; junction bases outside the gene matches: 13. The CDR3 length is 16 residues. Germline V CDR1 and CDR2: MDHEN, SYDVKM.

The chain is built from TRBV19 and TRBJ2-5; D is unresolved. The CDR3 extends over 13 amino acids. V lost 1 base to trimming and J lost 4 bases, with 7 bases between them. Germline assignment: CDR1 LNHDA and CDR2 SQIVND (reference sequence). CDR3 bases: TGTGCCAGTAGTATAGTTAGGGCAGAGACCCAGTACTTC. Protein product: CASSIVRAETQYF. Supplemented by reference TRBV19 and TRBJ2-5, the full variable domain reads DGGITQSPKYLFRKEGQNVTLSCEQNLNHDAMYWYRQDPGQGLRLIYYSQIVNDFQKGDIAEGYSVSREKKESFPLTVTSAQKNPTAFYLCASSIVRAETQYFGPGTRLLVL.

This clone was detected only once. The chain couples TRBV7-6 to TRBJ1-6; D gene ambiguous. Germline V gives CDR1 SGHVS, CDR2 FNYEAQ. This CDR3 comprises 16 residues. With 1 base removed from V and 8 bases from J, the gap between germline ends came to 15 bases. CDR3 protein: CASSLGTGGRDSPLHF. CDR3 DNA sequence: TGTGCCAGCAGCTTAGGGACGGGTGGTCGGGATTCACCCCTCCACTTT.

The chain couples TRBV5-1 to TRBJ2-7, with 12 bases identical to TRBD2. The CDR3 has 16 residues. With 0 bases clipped from V and 4 bases from J, the junction kept 5 bases outside the gene matches. Germline CDR1 SGHRS, CDR2 YFSETQ. The DNA of the CDR3 is TGCGCCAGCAGCTTGGGACTAGCGGGGGACGGGTACGAGCAGTACTTC. As protein: CASSLGLAGDGYEQYF.

As for this clone: Germline and junction disagree at one end, which may indicate a read error. The chain employs TRBV27 and TRBJ1-1, with TRBD1 as a possible D gene (6 bases). Germline values: CDR1 MNHEY, CDR2 SMNVEV (reference sequence). The CDR3 consists of 15 residues. Written as DNA, the CDR3 is TGTGCCAGCAGTTTGGGACAAGTAATGAACGCTGAAGCTTTCTTT. Translated: CASSLGQVMNAEAFF.

The V call is TRBV20-1, the J call TRBJ2-7; the D is unclear. The CDR3 runs 11 residues. From germline, CDR1 is DFQATT and CDR2 SNEGSKA (reference sequence). V was clipped by 5 bases and J by 4 bases, with 9 bases between them. The CDR3 sequence: CSAWVWYEQYF. The CDR3 DNA reads as TGCAGTGCTTGGGTTTGGTACGAGCAGTACTTC.

As to this clone: An end of the junction differs from the germline gene, which may be a read error. The chain couples TRBV5-1 to TRBJ2-2, with 9 bases that match TRBD1. The CDR3 loop spans 15 amino acids. Germline CDR1 is SGHRS and CDR2 is YFSETQ. The CDR3 sequence: CASRLDRGLSGELFF. As DNA, the CDR3 is TGCGCCAGCAGGTTGGACAGGGGTTTATCCGGGGAGCTGTTTTTT.

V is TRBV27 and J is TRBJ2-2; perhaps D is TRBD1 or TRBD2 (5 bases each). The CDR3 loop spans 17 amino acids. The V gene lost 4 bases and the J gene lost 0 bases, with 15 bases spanning the gap. The germline gives CDR1 MNHEY, CDR2 SMNVEV (reference sequence). The CDR3 is CASSSQTGRANTGELFF. CDR3 DNA: TGTGCCAGCAGTTCCCAGACGGGGCGGGCGAACACCGGGGAGCTGTTTTTT.

The genes are TRBV11-2 and TRBJ1-1, with a tentative D call TRBD1 (5 bases). The CDR3 is 15 amino acids. In germline, CDR1 is SGHAT, CDR2 FQNNGV. Trimming cost V 3 bases and J 5 bases, with 16 bases left between them. DNA of the CDR3: TGTGCCAGCAGCTTGGCCGGGGCCCCGAGGACTGAAGCTTTCTTT. It codes for CASSLAGAPRTEAFF.

The V and J genes are TRBV19 and TRBJ1-2, with 7 nucleotides matching TRBD1. CDR1 is LNHDA, CDR2 SQIVND, per germline (reference sequence). V gave up 6 bases and J gave up 4 bases; unmatched junction bases: 8. This CDR3 is built from 14 residues. CDR3 sequence reads: CASSSRQGGYGYTF. CDR3 in DNA: TGTGCCAGTAGCTCTAGACAGGGAGGCTATGGCTACACCTTC. Filled out from reference TRBV19 and TRBJ1-2, the complete variable domain reads DGGITQSPKYLFRKEGQNVTLSCEQNLNHDAMYWYRQDPGQGLRLIYYSQIVNDFQKGDIAEGYSVSREKKESFPLTVTSAQKNPTAFYLCASSSRQGGYGYTFGSGTRLTVV.

The J gene is TRBJ1-1, the V gene TRBV28, with 8 bases that match TRBD1. Trimming at V came to 3 bases and at J to 4 bases, leaving 7 bases not matched to a gene. Germline-derived CDR1 and CDR2 are MDHEN and SYDVKM. The CDR3 contains 15 residues. CDR3 DNA sequence: TGTGCCAGCAGTTTCTTATTCACAGGGGGCACTGAAGCTTTCTTT. Encoded protein: CASSFLFTGGTEAFF.

The chain links TRBV7-3 to TRBJ2-6; the D gene could be TRBD1 or TRBD2 (6 bases each). Germline V gene lookup returns CDR1 SGHTA and CDR2 FQGTGA. V lost 0 bases to trimming and J lost 2 bases, with 11 bases between them. This CDR3 has 17 amino acids. For the CDR3, the DNA is TGTGCCAGCAGCTTAACGGGGGGCGCTACTGGGGCCAACGTCCTGACTTTC. As protein: CASSLTGGATGANVLTF.

This CDR3 is CASSLGIRGGTYNEQFF. The DNA of the CDR3 is TGTGCCAGCAGCTTAGGTATCCGCGGGGGAACCTACAATGAGCAGTTCTTC. J is TRBJ2-1 and V is TRBV7-6; 7 bases align to TRBD2. After removal of 1 base from V and 2 bases from J, the junction contained 8 bases not matched to a gene. From germline, CDR1 is SGHVS and CDR2 FNYEAQ. This CDR3 is built from 17 residues.

The chain carries TRBV5-6 and TRBJ1-4; weak D call: TRBD1 (6 bases). Germline assignment: CDR1 SGHDT and CDR2 YYEEEE. The CDR3 is 17 residues long. Trimming left V 4 bases short and J 4 bases short, with 20 bases between. DNA of the CDR3: TGTGCCAGCAGCCCCCCGGGGGGCGTGCAGGGTAATGAAAAACTGTTTTTT. This sequence encodes CASSPPGGVQGNEKLFF.

The chain uses TRBV7-2 and TRBJ2-5; D is uncertain. Trimming took off 5 bases at V and 2 bases at J, with 9 bases between the two ends. The CDR3 contains 13 residues. The germline V gene has CDR1 SGHTA and CDR2 FQGNSA. CDR3 DNA sequence: TGTGCCAGCAGCCTCCGAGTACAAGAGACCCAGTACTTC. Translating gives CASSLRVQETQYF.

The V gene is TRBV28, the J gene TRBJ1-5, with 12 bases fitting TRBD1. CDR1 and CDR2 (germline): MDHEN, SYDVKM. The trim removed 3 bases at V and 6 bases at J, leaving 6 bases unmatched. The CDR3 has 16 residues. This CDR3 is CASSLGDRGLTQPQHF. CDR3 DNA: TGTGCCAGCAGTTTGGGGGACAGGGGGCTAACTCAGCCCCAGCATTTT. The entire variable domain, with the rest obtained from reference TRBV28 and TRBJ1-5, is as follows: DVKVTQSSRYLVKRTGEKVFLECVQDMDHENMFWYRQDPGLGLRLIYFSYDVKMKEKGDIPEGYSVSREKKERFSLILESASTNQTSMYLCASSLGDRGLTQPQHFGDGTRLSIL.

The chain recombines TRBV7-8 with TRBJ2-6; D remains unclear. The V end lost 1 base, the J end lost 0 bases, and 7 bases lay between the germline ends. Germline V gene lookup returns CDR1 SGHVS and CDR2 FQNEAQ. The CDR3 covers 16 residues. Here the CDR3 reads CASSLGWDSGANVLTF. CDR3 coding DNA: TGTGCCAGCAGCTTAGGGTGGGACTCTGGGGCCAACGTCCTGACTTTC.